The rows below give T cell receptor beta chains drawn from one sample of a study of technical replicates of blood from a handful of donors. Sequencing was performed with immunoSEQ multiplex PCR; in TCRdb, only in-frame clones are kept and a portion is missing. The sample lists 70,000 to 85,000 clones; 95% to 98% were seen once. The sample comprised T cells isolated from PBMCs. Every receptor here comes from a human donor in good health. Both conserved end residues are part of each CDR3. D genes are given only for firm matches. Only some rows state a clone size, as once, few, many or a class for expanded clones.

v_gene	d_gene	abundance	j_gene	CDR3aa	CDR3nt
TRBV2	NA	NA	TRBJ1-1	CASPAEGGAFF	TGTGCCAGCCCCGCTGAGGGAGGAGCTTTCTTT
TRBV9	TRBD2	NA	TRBJ2-3	CASSDSGGITDTQYF	TGTGCCAGCAGCGATAGCGGGGGGATCACAGATACGCAGTATTTT
TRBV30	NA	NA	TRBJ2-2	CAWSVLGGAAGELFF	TGTGCCTGGAGTGTACTTGGGGGGGCAGCGGGGGAGCTGTTTTTT
TRBV25-1	TRBD1	NA	TRBJ2-2	CASSAYRGTGELFF	TGTGCCAGCAGTGCGTACAGGGGCACCGGGGAGCTGTTTTTT
TRBV7-9	TRBD1	once	TRBJ2-7	CASSFPGTGGFEQYF	TGTGCCAGCAGCTTCCCCGGGACAGGGGGGTTCGAGCAGTACTTC
TRBV30	NA	NA	TRBJ2-2	CAWSVRRTGELFF	TGTGCCTGGAGTGTGAGGCGCACCGGGGAGCTGTTTTTT
TRBV6-5	NA	NA	TRBJ1-2	CASSYSFPPGGYGYTF	TGTGCCAGCAGTTACTCGTTCCCCCCCGGCGGCTATGGCTACACCTTC
TRBV7-8	TRBD2	once	TRBJ2-4	CASSARPLNGGGNIQYF	TGTGCCAGCAGCGCCCGACCTTTGAACGGGGGGGGAAACATTCAGTACTTC
TRBV10-3	TRBD1	NA	TRBJ1-2	CAISDRGFGGYTF	TGTGCCATCAGTGACAGGGGGTTTGGTGGCTACACCTTC
TRBV7-9	NA	NA	TRBJ1-1	CASSLGRERATTSEAFF	TGTGCCAGCAGCTTAGGGAGAGAGAGGGCGACCACCTCTGAAGCTTTCTTT
TRBV6-6	NA	NA	TRBJ1-6	CASSYSPAFDSPLHF	TGTGCCAGCAGTTACTCCCCCGCGTTCGATTCACCCCTCCACTTT
TRBV15	TRBD1	NA	TRBJ1-2	CATRETPGQPTYGYTF	TGTGCCACCAGAGAAACCCCGGGACAGCCAACCTATGGCTACACCTTC
TRBV21-1	NA	NA	TRBJ2-1	CASSKKQPPTYNEQFF	TGTGCCAGCAGCAAAAAACAGCCGCCTACCTACAATGAGCAGTTCTTC
TRBV15	NA	NA	TRBJ2-1	CATSRIDSYNEQFF	TGTGCCACCAGCAGGATAGACAGCTACAATGAGCAGTTCTTC
TRBV27	TRBD2	once	TRBJ2-3	CASSFRLAGGYVAQYF	TGTGCCAGCAGTTTTAGACTAGCGGGAGGGTACGTGGCGCAGTATTTT
TRBV27	NA	NA	TRBJ1-2	CASSYTIGTIYGYTF	TGTGCCAGCAGCTATACTATCGGGACAATCTATGGCTACACCTTC
TRBV9	NA	NA	TRBJ2-3	CASSLASVATDTQYF	TGTGCCAGCAGCCTTGCTAGCGTTGCCACAGATACGCAGTATTTT
TRBV5-4	NA	NA	TRBJ2-7	CASSFDRFANEQYF	TGTGCCAGCAGCTTCGACAGGTTCGCGAACGAGCAGTACTTC
TRBV27	TRBD2	NA	TRBJ2-1	CASSSTTSGINEQFF	TGTGCCAGCAGCTCAACGACTAGCGGCATCAATGAGCAGTTCTTC
TRBV27	NA	NA	TRBJ1-6	CASQKLPGNSPLHF	TGTGCCAGTCAGAAACTACCGGGAAATTCACCCCTCCACTTT
TRBV7-2	NA	NA	TRBJ2-7	CASSFLYEQYF	TGTGCCAGCAGCTTCCTCTATGAGCAGTACTTC
TRBV7-8	NA	NA	TRBJ1-1	CASSLDPGSYRAEAFF	TGTGCCAGCAGCTTAGATCCAGGGTCGTATCGGGCTGAAGCTTTCTTT
TRBV7-9	NA	NA	TRBJ2-4	CASSSPGNGGDIQYF	TGTGCCAGCAGCTCTCCCGGGAACGGAGGGGACATTCAGTACTTC
TRBV7-8	NA	NA	TRBJ2-1	CASVQGFPNYNEQFF	TGTGCCAGCGTACAGGGTTTTCCGAACTACAATGAGCAGTTCTTC
TRBV10-3	TRBD1	NA	TRBJ2-2	CAIMLGTGATGELFF	TGTGCCATCATGTTAGGGACAGGGGCCACCGGGGAGCTGTTTTTT
TRBV4-2	TRBD1	NA	TRBJ1-1	CASSQEEGARGTEAFF	TGTGCCAGCAGCCAAGAAGAGGGGGCGAGAGGGACTGAAGCTTTCTTT
TRBV6-6	TRBD1	NA	TRBJ2-1	CASSYGGQGRQEQFF	TGTGCCAGCAGTTACGGGGGACAGGGGCGCCAAGAGCAGTTCTTC
TRBV11-2	TRBD1	NA	TRBJ1-2	CASSLDPYDRGYNYGYTF	TGTGCCAGCAGCTTAGACCCGTACGACAGGGGGTATAACTATGGCTACACCTTC
TRBV5-5	TRBD1	few	TRBJ1-1	CASSTQGYTEAFF	TGTGCCAGCAGCACACAGGGGTACACTGAAGCTTTCTTT
TRBV2	NA	once	TRBJ2-1	CASKERDEQFF	TGTGCCAGCAAGGAGAGGGATGAGCAGTTCTTC
TRBV27	TRBD2	NA	TRBJ2-5	CASRRAGGSETQYF	TGTGCCAGCAGGCGGGCGGGGGGGTCGGAGACCCAGTACTTC
TRBV9	NA	NA	TRBJ2-3	CASSVTPTPKDTQYF	TGTGCCAGCAGCGTAACCCCGACACCAAAGGATACGCAGTATTTT
TRBV5-5	TRBD1	NA	TRBJ2-7	CASSSSGQGLPEQYF	TGTGCCAGCAGCTCTTCGGGACAGGGGTTACCCGAGCAGTACTTC
TRBV2	TRBD1	NA	TRBJ1-2	CASSDRMTGQDDGYTF	TGTGCCAGCAGTGATCGTATGACGGGACAGGACGACGGCTACACCTTC
TRBV5-5	NA	NA	TRBJ1-3	CASSLVTGSAGNTIYF	TGTGCCAGCAGCTTGGTCACAGGGTCGGCCGGAAACACCATATATTTT
TRBV5-1	TRBD2	NA	TRBJ2-3	CASSLAELAGTDTQYF	TGCGCCAGCAGCTTGGCCGAGCTAGCGGGGACAGATACGCAGTATTTT
TRBV9	TRBD1	NA	TRBJ2-5	CASSVAPGGGPETQYF	TGTGCCAGCAGCGTAGCCCCAGGGGGCGGCCCAGAGACCCAGTACTTC
TRBV11-3	TRBD1	NA	TRBJ1-3	CASSYQGGSSSGNTIYF	TGTGCCAGCAGCTACCAGGGGGGAAGCTCCTCTGGAAACACCATATATTTT
TRBV7-9	NA	NA	TRBJ1-6	CASSYNSVGESPLHF	TGTGCCAGCAGCTATAACAGCGTCGGGGAATCACCCCTCCACTTT
TRBV28	TRBD1	once	TRBJ1-2	CATSGQGYGYTF	TGTGCCACCTCGGGACAGGGCTATGGCTACACCTTC
TRBV5-5	NA	NA	TRBJ1-1	CASSLRQYTEAFF	TGTGCCAGCAGCCTCAGACAGTACACTGAAGCTTTCTTT
TRBV4-1	NA	NA	TRBJ2-1	CASSQVLANAGEQFF	TGCGCCAGCAGCCAAGTACTAGCCAATGCGGGTGAGCAGTTCTTC